This entry lists 26 T cell receptor beta chains sequenced from one sample in a study of T-cell memory formation after mild COVID-19. MiXCR was run by TCRdb on the 5' RACE reads, yielding one entry per CDR3 protein. The table lists 250,000 to 300,000 distinct CDR3 sequences, under 8.5% of them singletons. Sequencing input: PBMCs or a T cell subset sorted from them (not recorded which). These receptors originate from a man aged 18 to 30 who had mild COVID-19 (a few samples of this study predate the infection). Cell type and time point are not known.

This clonotype was counted ten times or more. The chain uses TRBV3-1 and TRBJ2-5; D possibly corresponds to TRBD2 (5 bases). Germline V lookup: CDR1 LGHDT, CDR2 YNNKEL (reference sequence). The CDR3 runs to 14 residues. V lost 6 bases and J lost 1, with 12 bases in between. CDR3 in amino acids: CASSHDEGQETQYF. The CDR3, as DNA: TGTGCCAGCAGTCACGACGAGGGCCAAGAGACCCAGTACTTC.

This clonotype has a handful of counts. This chain joins TRBV11-1 and TRBJ2-4; 10 nucleotides line up with TRBD1. J gave up 16 bases and V 5 bases, and 11 bases lay outside the gene matches. Germline CDR1 is SGHAT and CDR2 is FQDESV (reference sequence). The CDR3 has 13 amino acids. CDR3 coding DNA: TGTGCCAGCAGCGATATGACCGGGACAGGGGCATACTTC. Residues: CASSDMTGTGAYF.

The V and J genes are TRBV6-2 or TRBV6-3 and TRBJ2-5; 9 nucleotides line up with TRBD1. The CDR3 sequence is 15 residues long. V gave up 6 bases and J gave up 4 bases; unmatched junction bases: 9. Germline values: CDR1 MNHEY, CDR2 SVGEGT. Here the CDR3 DNA reads TGTGCCAGCAGACACCGGACAGGGGCAGGAGAGACCCAGTACTTC. Protein sequence: CASRHRTGAGETQYF.

This clonotype was seen a handful of times. V and J are TRBV6-2 or TRBV6-3 and TRBJ2-7; D call uncertain. CDR3 length: 13 amino acids. The ends were cut back, 6 bases at V and 2 bases at J, with 11 bases in the middle. The V gene's germline CDR1 is MNHEY and CDR2 SVGEGT. DNA for the CDR3: TGTGCCAGCAGCCCATCCCTTGCCTACGAGCAGTACGTC. It codes for CASSPSLAYEQYV.

The table lists this clonotype with a few counts. The CDR3 protein is CASSLARKGSVLFF. CDR3 coding DNA: TGTGCCAGCAGTTTAGCCCGCAAGGGGTCAGTGCTGTTTTTT. The rearrangement links TRBV12-3 or TRBV12-4 to TRBJ2-2, with D perhaps matching TRBD1 (5 bases). Trimming removed 0 bases from V and 13 bases from J, with 15 bases in between. This CDR3 comprises 14 residues.

The chain recombines TRBV7-9 with TRBJ1-1, with no clear D. The V and J ends lost 0 bases and 0 bases respectively, with 8 bases between them. The CDR3 consists of 15 residues. Per the germline V gene, CDR1 is SEHNR and CDR2 is FQNEAQ (reference sequence). The CDR3 region is CASSLAGSMNTEAFF. DNA for the CDR3: TGTGCCAGCAGCTTAGCCGGAAGCATGAACACTGAAGCTTTCTTT.

This clonotype was seen a few times. The chain has TRBV9 and TRBJ2-2; 7 bases are a match to TRBD1. V lost 6 bases and J lost 3; bases outside the gene matches: 8. Germline V lookup: CDR1 SGDLS, CDR2 YYNGEE. The CDR3 runs to 15 residues. The CDR3 loop reads CASKKGDRYTGELFF. CDR3 coding DNA: TGTGCCAGCAAGAAGGGGGACAGATACACCGGGGAGCTGTTTTTT.

This clonotype has only a few counts. The chain joins TRBV7-9 to TRBJ2-1; no definite D call. CDR1 is SEHNR and CDR2 is FQNEAQ in the germline V gene (reference sequence). The CDR3 is made up of 14 amino acids. The germline V and J ends were trimmed by 5 bases and 6 bases, with 14 bases remaining between them. CDR3 residues: CASSPSDTRNEQFF. Written as DNA, the CDR3 is TGTGCCAGCAGCCCGTCCGACACCCGCAATGAGCAGTTCTTC. The whole variable domain, remainder taken from reference TRBV7-9 and TRBJ2-1, is DTGVSQNPRHKITKRGQNVTFRCDPISEHNRLYWYRQTLGQGPEFLTYFQNEAQLEKSRLLSDRFSAERPKGSFSTLEIQRTEQGDSAMYLCASSPSDTRNEQFFGPGTRLTVL.

This clonotype was observed a few times. The chain links TRBV24-1 to TRBJ2-5, with D uncertain. Germline V gene lookup returns CDR1 KGHDR and CDR2 SFDVKD. V lost 5 bases and J lost 5, with 14 bases in between. This CDR3 comprises 14 residues. The CDR3 protein is CATSAPFTGETQYF. CDR3 bases: TGTGCCACCAGTGCCCCCTTTACCGGGGAGACCCAGTACTTC.

The gene calls are TRBV11-2 and TRBJ2-7, with D perhaps TRBD1 (6 bases). Trimming left V 2 bases short and J 1 base short, with 9 bases between. The CDR3 has 14 residues. The germline V gene encodes CDR1 SGHAT and CDR2 FQNNGV. CDR3 in DNA: TGTGCCAGCAGCTTACGACAGGCGTCCTACGAGCAGTACTTC. Protein product: CASSLRQASYEQYF.

This clonotype was recorded many times. The chain couples TRBV5-1 to TRBJ2-3; D is undetermined. CDR1 SGHRS and CDR2 YFSETQ come from the germline V gene. There are 15 residues in the CDR3. The V and J ends lost 1 base and 0 bases respectively, with 9 bases between them. CDR3 bases: TGCGCCAGCAGCTTGATGGGGTTTAGCACAGATACGCAGTATTTT. The encoded protein is CASSLMGFSTDTQYF.

The chain couples TRBV27 to TRBJ2-5; 12 bases fit TRBD2. After removal of 6 bases from V and 2 bases from J, the junction contained 7 bases not matched to a gene. Germline V lookup: CDR1 MNHEY, CDR2 SMNVEV (reference sequence). The CDR3 loop spans 16 amino acids. The CDR3 sequence: CASSSRTSGEQETQYF. As DNA, the CDR3 is TGTGCCAGCAGCTCGAGGACTAGCGGGGAGCAAGAGACCCAGTACTTC.

This clonotype occurred a few times. This rearrangement joins TRBV7-9 to TRBJ2-7, with D hard to call. CDR3 length: 14 amino acids. The V end was cut by 3 bases, the J end by 6 bases, with 15 bases between. Germline loops: CDR1 SEHNR, CDR2 FQNEAQ (reference sequence). The CDR3, as DNA: TGTGCCAGCAGCTTCTCTGGGAAGGGCCTCGAGCAGTACGTC. Translation gives CASSFSGKGLEQYV.

This clonotype appeared a few times. The gene calls are TRBV5-1 and TRBJ1-1; unclear D gene. V dropped 5 bases and J dropped 5 bases, with 16 bases sitting between them. Looked up from germline, CDR1 is SGHRS and CDR2 is YFSETQ. The CDR3 contains 14 residues. The CDR3 DNA is TGCGCCAGCAGACCCACGGTGGGCGGAACTGAAGCTTTCTTT. Protein product: CASRPTVGGTEAFF.

At least ten counts were recorded for this clonotype. V is TRBV7-6 and J is TRBJ2-5; D gene ambiguous. Trimming shortened V by 0 bases and J by 2 bases, and 4 bases separated the two germline ends. This CDR3 is built from 13 residues. The germline V gene encodes CDR1 SGHVS and CDR2 FNYEAQ. CDR3 amino acids: CASSLAPQETQYF. In DNA, the CDR3 is TGTGCCAGCAGCTTAGCCCCTCAAGAGACCCAGTACTTC. Filled out from reference TRBV7-6 and TRBJ2-5, the complete variable domain reads GAGVSQSPRYKVTKRGQDVALRCDPISGHVSLYWYRQALGQGPEFLTYFNYEAQQDKSGLPNDRFSAERPEGSISTLTIQRTEQRDSAMYRCASSLAPQETQYFGPGTRLLVL.

The chain uses TRBV15 and TRBJ1-4, with TRBD1 as a possible D gene (5 bases). This CDR3 spans 15 amino acids. Germline V lookup: CDR1 LNHNV, CDR2 YYDKDF (reference sequence). The ends were cut back, 1 base at V and 5 bases at J, with 11 bases in the middle. CDR3 protein: CATSRVGRENEKLFF. Here the CDR3 DNA reads TGTGCCACCAGCAGAGTGGGCAGGGAAAATGAAAAACTGTTTTTT.

In this sample, this clonotype turned up a few times. The gene calls are TRBV7-2 and TRBJ1-2, with D perhaps TRBD1 (5 bases). Germline CDR1 is SGHTA and CDR2 is FQGNSA. The CDR3 has 14 residues. V was clipped by 7 bases and J by 4 bases, with 16 bases between them. The CDR3, as DNA: TGTGCCAGCACCCTTACGGGGGTTAGCTATGGCTACACCTTC. Translating it yields CASTLTGVSYGYTF.

This clonotype has only a few counts. The chain carries TRBV5-1 and TRBJ2-2, with D possibly being TRBD1 or TRBD2 (5 bases each). V dropped 5 bases and J dropped 2 bases, with 13 bases sitting between them. The CDR3 is 15 amino acids. Per the germline V gene, CDR1 is SGHRS and CDR2 is YFSETQ. The CDR3 is CASRAEGLNTGELFF. The CDR3 region has the DNA TGCGCCAGCAGGGCCGAGGGGCTAAACACCGGGGAGCTGTTTTTT.

This clonotype was detected only a few times. The chain recombines TRBV23-1 with TRBJ2-2; D gene uncertain. TRBV23-1 is marked as an open reading frame, function uncertain. The CDR3 consists of 13 residues. The V end was cut by 6 bases, the J end by 6 bases, with 11 bases between. The CDR3 DNA reads as TGCGCCAGCAGATCGACTCGTTCCGGGGAGCTGTTTTTT. Residues: CASRSTRSGELFF.

This clonotype appeared a few times. The V and J genes are TRBV4-1 and TRBJ1-1; D remains unclear. The CDR3 covers 14 residues. Germline V lookup: CDR1 MGHRA, CDR2 YSYEKL. V lost 1 base, J lost 7 bases, and 13 bases lay in between. The DNA of the CDR3 is TGCGCCAGCAGCCAAGGAAAAGCGGGGTTTGAAGCTTTCTTT. This encodes CASSQGKAGFEAFF.

This clonotype was detected a few times. This rearrangement joins TRBV12-3 or TRBV12-4 to TRBJ2-2; D possibly uses TRBD1 or TRBD2 (5 bases each). Trimming stripped 3 bases from V and 6 bases from J, with 8 bases between. The CDR3 is made up of 13 amino acids. CDR3 protein: CASSLRGSGELFF. CDR3 DNA: TGTGCCAGCAGTTTGAGGGGCTCCGGGGAGCTGTTTTTT.

In its sample, this clonotype was seen a few times. The chain combines TRBV6-5 with TRBJ1-2; 8 bases are shared with TRBD1. The CDR3 has 13 amino acids. Looked up from germline, CDR1 is MNHEY and CDR2 is SVGAGI. V gave up 6 bases and J gave up 3 bases; unmatched junction bases: 3. The CDR3 is CASRVTGDYGYTF. The CDR3 region has the DNA TGTGCCAGCAGGGTGACAGGGGACTATGGCTACACCTTC.

This chain joins TRBV27 and TRBJ2-2, with D perhaps TRBD1 (6 bases). Germline values: CDR1 MNHEY, CDR2 SMNVEV (reference sequence). Deletions cut 6 bases from V and 6 bases from J, with 11 bases between. The CDR3 contains 13 residues. CDR3 sequence: CASRSGVAGELFF. The CDR3 nucleotides read TGTGCCAGCAGATCAGGGGTCGCCGGGGAGCTGTTTTTT.

This sequence joins TRBV28 and TRBJ2-4; 10 nucleotides align to TRBD1. The CDR3 extends over 15 amino acids. Germline V gene sequence: CDR1 MDHEN, CDR2 SYDVKM. V lost 7 bases and J lost 1; bases outside the gene matches: 4. The CDR3 DNA reads TGTGCCAGCACCATGACAGGGGGCGCCAAAAACATTCAGTACTTC. It yields the protein CASTMTGGAKNIQYF.

Only a few counts were recorded for this clonotype. The V gene is TRBV11-2, the J gene TRBJ1-6; perhaps TRBD1 as D (5 bases). The CDR3 covers 15 residues. Germline lookup yields CDR1 SGHAT and CDR2 FQNNGV. V shed 5 bases and J shed 5 bases, with 13 bases lying between them. The CDR3 DNA reads TGTGCCAGCAGCAGCTTGGGACCGCATAATTCACCCCTCCACTTT. Amino acid sequence: CASSSLGPHNSPLHF.

This clonotype was seen many times. This rearrangement joins TRBV5-1 to TRBJ1-2; TRBD1 is a possible D gene (5 bases). The CDR3 is 15 residues long. Germline V gene lookup returns CDR1 SGHRS and CDR2 YFSETQ. Trimming cost V 2 bases and J 4 bases, with 15 bases left between them. The CDR3 DNA is TGCGCCAGCAGCTTCGGACCCGGCGGGACCTATGGCTACACCTTC. This translates into CASSFGPGGTYGYTF.